Below, 5 T cell receptor beta chains from the same sample are listed, as sequenced in a study of CD8 T cells in ankylosing spondylitis. In TCRdb, the 5' RACE reads were re-called with MiXCR into one record per CDR3 protein. This sample carries roughly 120,000 distinct CDR3 sequences, approximately 6.8% of them seen once, and the ten largest clones take 10% to 15%. Sequences were obtained from blood, either unsorted or a sorted T cell fraction (not recorded which). Receptor source: a male donor with ankylosing spondylitis or in good health (not recorded which).

The rearrangement links TRBV5-5 to TRBJ2-1; 8 nucleotides line up with TRBD2. The CDR3 length is 17 residues. V gave up 1 base and J gave up 4 bases; unmatched junction bases: 10. CDR1 and CDR2 (germline): SGHKS, YYEKEE (reference sequence). This chain's CDR3 is CASSLFIATSGYNEQFF. In DNA form, the CDR3 reads TGTGCCAGCAGCTTGTTTATTGCAACTAGCGGATACAATGAGCAGTTCTTC.

This clonotype has a count of ten or more. The junction differs from germline at one of its ends, possibly a read error. This chain connects TRBV7-7 to TRBJ2-1; tentatively, D is TRBD1 (5 bases). CDR3 length equals 14 residues. Germline V gives CDR1 SSHAT, CDR2 FNYEAQ (reference sequence). This chain's CDR3 is CASSPSTVYNEQFF. The CDR3 DNA reads as TGTGCTAGCAGCCCTTCGACAGTCTACAATGAGCAGTTCTTC.

This clonotype occurred many times. The chain employs TRBV28 and TRBJ2-2; 8 bases align to TRBD2. Unmatched junction bases numbered 3, after V lost 2 bases and J lost 4 bases. The CDR3 has 15 residues. Germline-derived CDR1 and CDR2 are MDHEN and SYDVKM. This CDR3 is CASSLTGGGTGELFF. CDR3 DNA sequence: TGTGCCAGCAGTTTAACGGGAGGGGGCACCGGGGAGCTGTTTTTT. Variable domain in full (rest from reference TRBV28 and TRBJ2-2): DVKVTQSSRYLVKRTGEKVFLECVQDMDHENMFWYRQDPGLGLRLIYFSYDVKMKEKGDIPEGYSVSREKKERFSLILESASTNQTSMYLCASSLTGGGTGELFFGEGSRLTVL.

The chain uses TRBV7-2 and TRBJ2-7; a weak D match, TRBD2 (5 bases). The V gene's germline CDR1 is SGHTA and CDR2 FQGNSA. This CDR3 is 16 amino acids long. Trimming shortened V by 4 bases and J by 3 bases, and 19 bases separated the two germline ends. CDR3: CASSSGVGFLDYEQYF. As DNA, the CDR3 is TGTGCCAGCAGCTCCGGGGTCGGGTTCTTAGACTACGAGCAGTACTTC.

This clonotype was found many times. The chain employs TRBV12-3 or TRBV12-4 and TRBJ2-1; 8 bases fit TRBD2. The length of the CDR3 is 14 residues. V lost 7 bases and J lost 7; bases outside the gene matches: 9. CDR3 loop: CASTRGGQGNEQFF. The CDR3 DNA sequence: TGTGCCAGCACCCGGGGGGGGCAAGGGAATGAGCAGTTCTTC.